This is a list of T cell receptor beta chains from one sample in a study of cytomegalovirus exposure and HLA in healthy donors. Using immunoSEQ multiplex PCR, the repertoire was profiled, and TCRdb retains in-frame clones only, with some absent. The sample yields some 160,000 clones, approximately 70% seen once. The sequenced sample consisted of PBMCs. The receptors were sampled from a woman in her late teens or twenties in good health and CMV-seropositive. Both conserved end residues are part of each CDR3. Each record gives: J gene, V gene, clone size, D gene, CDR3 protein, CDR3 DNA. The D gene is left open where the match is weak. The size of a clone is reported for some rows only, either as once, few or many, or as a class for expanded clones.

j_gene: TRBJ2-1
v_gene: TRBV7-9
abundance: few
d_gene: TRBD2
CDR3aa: CASSLSGGDGRQFF
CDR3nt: TGTGCCAGCAGCTTAAGTGGGGGGGACGGTCGGCAGTTCTTC

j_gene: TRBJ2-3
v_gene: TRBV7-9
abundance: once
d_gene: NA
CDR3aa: CASSLEAGYVRTDTQYF
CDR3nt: TGTGCCAGCAGCTTAGAGGCGGGTTACGTTCGCACAGATACGCAGTATTTT

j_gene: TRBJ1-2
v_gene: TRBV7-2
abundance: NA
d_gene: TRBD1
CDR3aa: CASSRASSGGYDYGYTF
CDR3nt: TGTGCCAGCAGCCGCGCGTCCTCAGGGGGTTATGACTATGGCTACACCTTC

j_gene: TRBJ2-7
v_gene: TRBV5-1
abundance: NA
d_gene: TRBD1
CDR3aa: CASSLRQGTYEQYF
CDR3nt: TGCGCCAGCAGCTTAAGACAGGGGACCTACGAGCAGTACTTC

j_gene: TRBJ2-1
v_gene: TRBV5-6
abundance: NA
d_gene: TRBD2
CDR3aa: CASSLERGAIYNEQFF
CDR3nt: TGTGCCAGCAGCTTGGAGCGGGGGGCTATCTACAATGAGCAGTTCTTC

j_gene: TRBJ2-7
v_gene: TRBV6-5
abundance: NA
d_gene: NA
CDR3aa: CASSSGGLYEQYF
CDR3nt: TGTGCCAGCAGTTCTGGCGGACTCTACGAGCAGTACTTC

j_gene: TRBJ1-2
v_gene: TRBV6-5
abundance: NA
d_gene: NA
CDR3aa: CASSYSGAGLVRGYTF
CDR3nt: TGTGCCAGCAGTTACTCCGGGGCGGGGCTAGTTAGGGGCTACACCTTC

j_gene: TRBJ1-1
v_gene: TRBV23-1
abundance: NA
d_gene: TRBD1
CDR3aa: CASSQLLKPTGTLRHTEAFF
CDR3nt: TGCGCCAGCAGTCAACTCCTAAAACCGACAGGGACCCTGCGGCACACTGAAGCTTTCTTT

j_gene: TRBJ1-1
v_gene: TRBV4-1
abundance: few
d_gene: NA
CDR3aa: CASSQEAANTEAFF
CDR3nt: TGCGCCAGCAGCCAAGAGGCGGCGAACACTGAAGCTTTCTTT

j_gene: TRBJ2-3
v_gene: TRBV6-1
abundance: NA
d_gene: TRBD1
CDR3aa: CATGQGANTQYF
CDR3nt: TGTGCCACGGGACAGGGGGCAAATACGCAGTATTTT

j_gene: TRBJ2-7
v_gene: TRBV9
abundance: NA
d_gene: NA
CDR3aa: CASSDGTRPEYEQYF
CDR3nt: TGTGCCAGCAGCGACGGGACACGGCCTGAATACGAGCAGTACTTC

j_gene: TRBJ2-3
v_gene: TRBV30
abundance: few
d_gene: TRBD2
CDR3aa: CAWRGLAITDTQYF
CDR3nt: TGTGCCTGGAGGGGACTAGCCATCACAGATACGCAGTATTTT

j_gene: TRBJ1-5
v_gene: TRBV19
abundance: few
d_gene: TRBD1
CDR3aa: CASWTGVSNQPQHF
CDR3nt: TGTGCCAGTTGGACAGGGGTCAGCAATCAGCCCCAGCATTTT

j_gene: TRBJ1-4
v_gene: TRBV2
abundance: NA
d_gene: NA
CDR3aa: CASSEKGYNEKLFF
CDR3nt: TGTGCCAGCAGTGAAAAGGGGTATAATGAAAAACTGTTTTTT

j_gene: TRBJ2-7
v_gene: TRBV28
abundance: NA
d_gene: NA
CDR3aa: CASSSHLMGGRVLSSYEQYF
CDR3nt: TGTGCCAGCAGTTCCCACCTAATGGGTGGCAGGGTCCTGAGCTCCTACGAGCAGTACTTC

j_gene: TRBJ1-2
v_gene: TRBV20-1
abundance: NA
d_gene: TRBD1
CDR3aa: CSAPGQGFSTF
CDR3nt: TGCAGTGCTCCCGGACAGGGCTTCTCCACCTTC

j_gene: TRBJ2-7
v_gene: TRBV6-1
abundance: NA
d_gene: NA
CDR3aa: CASSDQGYEQYF
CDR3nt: TGTGCCAGCAGTGATCAGGGTTACGAGCAGTACTTC

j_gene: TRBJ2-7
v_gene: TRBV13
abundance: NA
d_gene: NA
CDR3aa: CASSLVREGAYEQYF
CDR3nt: TGTGCCAGCAGCTTAGTACGTGAGGGGGCCTACGAGCAGTACTTC

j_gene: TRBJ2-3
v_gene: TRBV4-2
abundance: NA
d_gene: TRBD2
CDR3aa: CASSQEIAGYTDTQYF
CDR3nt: TGTGCCAGCAGCCAAGAGATAGCGGGATACACAGATACGCAGTATTTT

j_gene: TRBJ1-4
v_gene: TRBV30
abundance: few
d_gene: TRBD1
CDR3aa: CAWGDRANEKLFF
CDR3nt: TGTGCCTGGGGGGACAGAGCTAATGAAAAACTGTTTTTT

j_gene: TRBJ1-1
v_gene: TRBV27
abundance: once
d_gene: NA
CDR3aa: CASSFGGGTEAFF
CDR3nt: TGTGCCAGCAGTTTCGGGGGAGGGACTGAAGCTTTCTTT

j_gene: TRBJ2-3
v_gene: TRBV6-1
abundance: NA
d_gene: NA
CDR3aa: CASSEGQATDTQYF
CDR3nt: TGTGCCAGCAGTGAAGGACAGGCCACAGATACGCAGTATTTT

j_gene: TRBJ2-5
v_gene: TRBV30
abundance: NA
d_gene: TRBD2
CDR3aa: CAWSNAGGATETQYF
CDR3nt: TGTGCCTGGAGCAACGCCGGGGGGGCTACAGAGACCCAGTACTTC

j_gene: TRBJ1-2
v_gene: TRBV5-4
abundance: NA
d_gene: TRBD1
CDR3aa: CASTPRDRLNYGYTF
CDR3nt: TGTGCCAGCACCCCAAGGGACAGACTTAACTATGGCTACACCTTC

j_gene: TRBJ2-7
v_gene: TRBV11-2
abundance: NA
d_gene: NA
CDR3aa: CASTWGTGYEQYF
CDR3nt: TGTGCCAGCACCTGGGGGACTGGCTACGAGCAGTACTTC

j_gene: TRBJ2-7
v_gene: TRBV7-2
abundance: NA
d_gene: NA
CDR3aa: CASSLANIGQGYEQYF
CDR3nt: TGTGCCAGCAGCTTAGCCAATATTGGGCAGGGCTACGAGCAGTACTTC

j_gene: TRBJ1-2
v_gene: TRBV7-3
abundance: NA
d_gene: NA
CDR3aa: CASSQTGYDGYTF
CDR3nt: TGTGCCAGCAGCCAAACAGGCTACGATGGCTACACCTTC

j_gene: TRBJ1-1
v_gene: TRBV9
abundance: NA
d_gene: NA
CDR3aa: CASSARITGSTEAFF
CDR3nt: TGTGCCAGCAGCGCCCGAATAACAGGGAGCACTGAAGCTTTCTTT

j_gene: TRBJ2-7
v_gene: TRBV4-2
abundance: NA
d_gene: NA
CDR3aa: CASSQDSYEQYF
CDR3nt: TGTGCCAGCAGCCAAGATAGCTACGAGCAGTACTTC

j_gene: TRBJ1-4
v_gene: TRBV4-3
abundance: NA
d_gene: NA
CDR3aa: CASSQGSEKLFF
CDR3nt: TGCGCCAGCAGCCAAGGGAGCGAAAAACTGTTTTTT

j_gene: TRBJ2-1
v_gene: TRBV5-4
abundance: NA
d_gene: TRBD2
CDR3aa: CASSPGGGDVGQFF
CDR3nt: TGTGCCAGCAGCCCGGGGGGGGGCGACGTAGGGCAGTTCTTC

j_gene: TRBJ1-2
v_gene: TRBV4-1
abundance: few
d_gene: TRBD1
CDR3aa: CASSLGQVDGYTF
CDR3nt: TGCGCCAGCAGCCTGGGACAGGTGGATGGCTACACCTTC

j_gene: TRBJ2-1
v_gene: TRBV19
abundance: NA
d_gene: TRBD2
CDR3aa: CASTLRTSGGPGNEQFF
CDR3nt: TGTGCCAGTACCCTAAGGACTAGCGGGGGGCCGGGGAATGAGCAGTTCTTC

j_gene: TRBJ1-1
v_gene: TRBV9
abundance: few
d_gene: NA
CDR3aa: CASSVDGLRNTEAFF
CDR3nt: TGTGCCAGCAGCGTAGACGGGTTAAGGAACACTGAAGCTTTCTTT

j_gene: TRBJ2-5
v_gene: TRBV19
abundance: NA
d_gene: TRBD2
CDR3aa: CASKGGAAGGNQETQYF
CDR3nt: TGTGCCAGTAAAGGGGGGGCAGCGGGGGGTAACCAAGAGACCCAGTACTTC

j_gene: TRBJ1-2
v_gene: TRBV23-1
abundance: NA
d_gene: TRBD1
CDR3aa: CASSQSPCPGGIVYGYTF
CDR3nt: TGCGCCAGCAGTCAATCCCCCTGCCCAGGGGGGATTGTCTATGGCTACACCTTC

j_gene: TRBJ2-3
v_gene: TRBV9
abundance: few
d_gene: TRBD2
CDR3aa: CASSAGLAGIDTQYF
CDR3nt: TGTGCCAGCAGCGCGGGACTAGCGGGGATAGATACGCAGTATTTT

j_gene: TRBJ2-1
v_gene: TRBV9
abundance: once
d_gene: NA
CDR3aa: CASSPQQGKGSYNEQFF
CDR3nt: TGTGCCAGCAGCCCCCAACAGGGAAAAGGCTCCTACAATGAGCAGTTCTTC

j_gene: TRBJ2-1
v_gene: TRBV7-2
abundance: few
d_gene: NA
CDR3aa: CASSSRLTNEQFF
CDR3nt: TGTGCCAGCAGCTCCCGACTAACTAATGAGCAGTTCTTC

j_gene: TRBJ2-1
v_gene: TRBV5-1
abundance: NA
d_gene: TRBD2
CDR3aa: CASSLAGAGTSNEQFF
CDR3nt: TGCGCCAGCAGCTTGGCAGGCGCTGGGACTAGCAATGAGCAGTTCTTC

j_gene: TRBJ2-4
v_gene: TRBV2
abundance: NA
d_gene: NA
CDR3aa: CASSEFRGRLQYF
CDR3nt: TGTGCCAGCAGTGAATTTAGGGGTAGGCTTCAGTACTTC

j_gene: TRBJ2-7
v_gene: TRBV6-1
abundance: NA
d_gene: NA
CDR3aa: CASGLIHRVAYEQYF
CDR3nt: TGTGCCAGCGGACTCATCCACAGGGTGGCCTACGAGCAGTACTTC

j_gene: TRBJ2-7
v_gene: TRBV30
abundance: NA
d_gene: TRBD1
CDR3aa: CAWEGQHYEQYF
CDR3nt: TGTGCCTGGGAGGGACAGCACTACGAGCAGTACTTC

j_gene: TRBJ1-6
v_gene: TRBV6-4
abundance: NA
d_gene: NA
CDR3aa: CSPISRKDSPLHF
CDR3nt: TGTTCCCCAATCAGCAGGAAGGATTCACCCCTCCACTTT

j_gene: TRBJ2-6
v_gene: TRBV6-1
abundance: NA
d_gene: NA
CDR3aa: CASSGDEQGSGANVLTF
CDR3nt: TGTGCCAGCAGTGGCGACGAACAGGGCTCTGGGGCCAACGTCCTGACTTTC

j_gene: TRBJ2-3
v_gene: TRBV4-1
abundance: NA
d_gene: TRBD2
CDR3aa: CASSQVGRGGADTQYF
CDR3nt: TGCGCCAGCAGCCAGGTCGGACGGGGGGGCGCAGATACGCAGTATTTT